The entry that follows covers one T cell receptor (beta chain) sequence. The source of the sample is a study of blood T cell repertoires in COVID-19. Original processing notes: Reference gene primer amplification yielded estimated nucleated cell counts. Libraries were prepared by immunoSEQ multiplex PCR; TCRdb keeps only in-frame clonotypes and omits some of them. The V and J calls and clone size are taken from that table; D and trimming were inferred from the DNA. Among fewer than 150,000 clones listed, about 86% were seen once. This CDR3 is built from 15 residues. In germline, CDR1 is MNHEY, CDR2 SMNVEV (reference sequence). Trimming shortened V by 4 bases and J by 4 bases, and 16 bases separated the two germline ends.

Sequencing was done on a sample of peripheral blood. The source is a woman in her fifties or sixties who had recovered from COVID-19. The genes are TRBV27 and TRBJ1-2; D gene unclear. CDR3 sequence: CASSSLRVLGYGYTF. The CDR3 DNA sequence: TGTGCCAGCAGTTCCCTGAGGGTCCTAGGCTATGGCTACACCTTC.